A single sample gave rise to the 30 T cell receptor beta chains below, sequenced in a study of CD8 T cells in ankylosing spondylitis. One entry per CDR3 protein, called by TCRdb with MiXCR from the 5' RACE reads. The sample lists around 430,000 distinct CDR3 sequences, 15% to 20% occurring once. Findings and limits, study-wide: In ankylosing spondylitis blood, a motif of eight highly homologous TCR beta variants appeared characteristic.

The antigens of these receptors remain unknown. Material: blood, either unsorted or a sorted T cell fraction (not recorded which). The source is a male donor with ankylosing spondylitis.

This clonotype was observed a few times. The chain carries TRBV18 and TRBJ1-1; D gene unclear. This CDR3 is 14 amino acids long. Germline CDR1 is KGHSH and CDR2 is LQKENI. V was shortened by 2 bases and J by 4 bases, with 11 bases between the two germline ends. The CDR3 nucleotides read TGTGCCAGCTCACCAATCGCGGCCGGCACTGAAGCTTTCTTT. As protein: CASSPIAAGTEAFF.

The chain carries TRBV18 and TRBJ1-2; 7 nucleotides agree with TRBD1. Trimming at V came to 6 bases and at J to 0 bases, leaving 4 bases not matched to a gene. In germline, CDR1 is KGHSH, CDR2 LQKENI. This CDR3 is 14 amino acids long. The CDR3 reads CASSSGGSNYGYTF. As DNA, the CDR3 is TGTGCCAGCTCTTCAGGGGGATCTAACTATGGCTACACCTTC.

The chain joins TRBV20-1 to TRBJ1-5, with D possibly being TRBD1 (5 bases). The CDR3 is made up of 16 amino acids. Trimming shortened V by 0 bases and J by 4 bases, and 16 bases separated the two germline ends. Germline V gives CDR1 DFQATT, CDR2 SNEGSKA (reference sequence). The CDR3 spells CSARDRIQGGNQPQHF. The CDR3 DNA reads as TGCAGTGCTAGAGATCGAATTCAGGGAGGTAATCAGCCCCAGCATTTT.

CDR3 sequence reads: CASSLGLAADYGYTF. Written as DNA, the CDR3 is TGTGCCAGCAGCTTGGGGTTAGCAGCAGACTATGGCTACACCTTC. The V gene is TRBV5-6, the J gene TRBJ1-2; D gene uncertain. Looked up from germline, CDR1 is SGHDT and CDR2 is YYEEEE. The CDR3 sequence is 15 residues long. V shed 0 bases and J shed 3 bases, with 12 bases lying between them.

This clonotype was found a few times. The rearrangement uses TRBV6-5 and TRBJ2-1, with D possibly being TRBD2 (6 bases). The germline CDR1 and CDR2 sequences are MNHEY and SVGAGI. Trimming pared 0 bases from V and 13 bases from J, leaving 7 bases between. This CDR3 has 11 amino acids. Here the CDR3 reads CASSYSGLQFF. The DNA of the CDR3 is TGTGCCAGCAGTTACTCGGGACTCCAGTTCTTC.

The gene calls are TRBV5-5 and TRBJ1-2; no reliable D call. V was pared by 0 bases and J by 8 bases, with 14 bases between. CDR1 and CDR2 (germline): SGHKS, YYEKEE (reference sequence). The CDR3 is 14 residues long. For the CDR3, the DNA is TGTGCCAGCAGCTTGGCCGACGGATTACTCGGCTACACCTTC. Its translation: CASSLADGLLGYTF.

This chain connects TRBV10-3 to TRBJ1-2; no firm D call. Germline CDR1 and CDR2: ENHRY and SYGVKD. V dropped 0 bases and J dropped 8 bases, with 7 bases sitting between them. The CDR3 sequence is 12 residues long. Written as DNA, the CDR3 is TGTGCCATCAGTGAGTCTAGCGGGGGCTACACCTTC. Translating gives CAISESSGGYTF.

A few counts support this clonotype. The V call is TRBV2, the J call TRBJ1-6; tentatively, D is TRBD1 (6 bases). Germline V gives CDR1 SNHLY, CDR2 FYNNEI. V lost 2 bases and J lost 2, with 7 bases in between. This CDR3 has 15 amino acids. CDR3 DNA: TGTGCCAGCAGTGAATGGGACACCTATAATTCACCCCTCCACTTT. It yields the protein CASSEWDTYNSPLHF.

CDR3 DNA: TGTGCCAGCAAACCTCAGGGTCCCCCCAATCAGCCCCAGCATTTT. Encoded protein: CASKPQGPPNQPQHF. The V call is TRBV27, the J call TRBJ1-5; a weak D match, TRBD1 (5 bases). Germline CDR1 and CDR2: MNHEY and SMNVEV (reference sequence). Deletions cut 7 bases from V and 3 bases from J, with 16 bases between. There are 15 residues in the CDR3.

This clonotype was observed a few times. The rearrangement uses TRBV11-1 and TRBJ1-1, with TRBD1 matching 7 bases. This CDR3 comprises 18 residues. V was pared by 4 bases and J by 1 base, with 15 bases of the junction left unmatched. Germline CDR1 and CDR2: SGHAT and FQDESV (reference sequence). Here the CDR3 DNA reads TGTGCCAGCAGCTATACCCCCCTAACCCGACAGGGGAACACTGAAGCTTTCTTT. Protein sequence: CASSYTPLTRQGNTEAFF.

Ten or more counts support this clonotype. The V call is TRBV18, the J call TRBJ2-5; D uncertain. The CDR3 is 13 residues long. V lost 8 bases, J lost 5 bases, and 15 bases lay in between. CDR1 is KGHSH and CDR2 is LQKENI in the germline V gene. DNA of the CDR3: TGTGCCAGCAGTCCCGGGTTACGGGAGACCCAGTACTTC. Translating it yields CASSPGLRETQYF.

For this clonotype: The junction and the germline gene differ at one end; a read error may be behind it. The chain links TRBV3-1 to TRBJ2-4; 9 nucleotides match TRBD1. CDR1 and CDR2 from the germline V gene are LGHDT and YNNKEL (reference sequence). This CDR3 has 12 residues. In DNA, the CDR3 is TGTGCCAGCAGCCTCCGGGACAGGGTAATCTCCTTC. Translation: CASSLRDRVISF.

This clonotype has just a few counts. The chain recombines TRBV24-1 with TRBJ2-5; TRBD2 agrees at 7 bases. Germline V gene data show CDR1 as KGHDR and CDR2 as SFDVKD. V lost 0 bases, J lost 4 bases, and 1 base stayed unmatched. The CDR3 has 14 residues. This chain's CDR3 is CATSDLPGGETQYF. The DNA of the CDR3 is TGTGCCACCAGTGATTTGCCGGGGGGAGAGACCCAGTACTTC.

This clonotype was counted a few times. The CDR3 loop is CASSLELSGNTIYF. The CDR3 region has the DNA TGCGCCAGCAGCTTGGAGTTGTCTGGAAACACCATATATTTT. This chain uses TRBV5-1 with TRBJ1-3; D is uncertain. The CDR3 totals 14 residues. Germline V CDR1 and CDR2: SGHRS, YFSETQ. V gave up 0 bases and J gave up 1 base, with 5 bases separating them.

V is TRBV7-6 and J is TRBJ1-3; 7 bases fit TRBD1. CDR3 size: 15 residues. Germline V gene sequence: CDR1 SGHVS, CDR2 FNYEAQ. The junction had 4 bases not matched to a gene; V was cut back by 5 bases and J by 0 bases. The CDR3 sequence: CASSRWDSSGNTIYF. CDR3 coding DNA: TGTGCCAGCAGCCGTTGGGACAGCTCTGGAAACACCATATATTTT.

The genes are TRBV20-1 and TRBJ2-7, with D tentatively TRBD1 (5 bases). This CDR3 comprises 14 residues. Trimming pared 0 bases from V and 2 bases from J, leaving 11 bases between. Germline CDR1 and CDR2: DFQATT and SNEGSKA (reference sequence). CDR3 sequence: CSARDPRVAYEQYF. The CDR3 DNA reads as TGCAGTGCTAGAGATCCCAGGGTCGCCTACGAGCAGTACTTC.

The CDR3, as DNA: TGCAGTGCTAGAGATGGAATACAAACCGGGGAGCTGTTTTTT. It is translated as CSARDGIQTGELFF. The chain is built from TRBV20-1 and TRBJ2-2; no definite D call. The CDR3 totals 14 residues. The V gene's germline CDR1 is DFQATT and CDR2 SNEGSKA (reference sequence). Trimming removed 0 bases from V and 5 bases from J, with 10 bases in between.

This clonotype was seen only a few times. The rearrangement uses TRBV6-2 or TRBV6-3 and TRBJ2-1, with 11 bases that match TRBD2. Trimming took 7 bases from V and 7 from J; bases not matched to a gene: 6. CDR3 length: 14 amino acids. Germline V gene sequence: CDR1 MNHEY, CDR2 SVGEGT. CDR3 in DNA: TGTGCCAGCATTGTTAGCGGGGGGGCAAATGAGCAGTTCTTC. Encoded protein: CASIVSGGANEQFF.

This clonotype was detected only a few times. The CDR3 here is CASSPSPGTSSYNEQFF. CDR3 in DNA: TGTGCCAGCTCACCTTCCCCAGGGACAAGCTCCTACAATGAGCAGTTCTTC. The chain uses TRBV18 and TRBJ2-1; weak D call: TRBD1 (6 bases). The CDR3 is 17 amino acids. Germline V gives CDR1 KGHSH, CDR2 LQKENI. Trimming stripped 3 bases from V and 0 bases from J, with 15 bases between.

This clonotype has at least ten counts. This rearrangement joins TRBV5-6 to TRBJ2-2; tentatively, D is TRBD1 (5 bases). Germline CDR1 and CDR2: SGHDT and YYEEEE. CDR3 size: 12 residues. The ends were cut back, 6 bases at V and 7 bases at J, with 10 bases in the middle. CDR3 nucleotides: TGTGCCAGCACCAAAAGGGGCGGGGAGCTGTTTTTT. Its protein is CASTKRGGELFF.

This clonotype has a handful of counts. The chain couples TRBV6-1 to TRBJ1-1; D not resolved. Germline values: CDR1 MNHNS, CDR2 SASEGT. The CDR3 runs 14 residues. The V end lost 5 bases, the J end lost 0 bases, and 10 bases lay between the germline ends. Written as DNA, the CDR3 is TGTGCCAGCAGTCCCATTGACCTGAACACTGAAGCTTTCTTT. Its protein product is CASSPIDLNTEAFF.

The chain carries TRBV6-1 and TRBJ1-2; 9 bases are a match to TRBD1. V was clipped by 6 bases and J by 1 base; unmatched bases: 6. The CDR3 totals 15 residues. CDR1 MNHNS and CDR2 SASEGT come from the germline V gene. The CDR3: CASRDDRGFNYGYTF. CDR3 DNA: TGTGCCAGCAGAGATGACAGGGGGTTTAACTATGGCTACACCTTC.

J is TRBJ2-1 and V is TRBV7-9; D is uncertain. Trimming removed 6 bases from V and 2 bases from J, with 14 bases in between. This CDR3 is 15 amino acids long. Per the germline V gene, CDR1 is SEHNR and CDR2 is FQNEAQ (reference sequence). The CDR3 nucleotides are TGTGCCAGCAGTTCTACTCCCGTGGCCTACAATGAGCAGTTCTTC. Its protein is CASSSTPVAYNEQFF.

The chain is built from TRBV5-1 and TRBJ2-5; TRBD2 agrees at 14 bases. This CDR3 has 16 residues. Germline-derived CDR1 and CDR2 are SGHRS and YFSETQ. The V segment lost 4 bases and the J segment 4 bases; nucleotides outside the gene matches: 6. CDR3 amino acids: CASSLPGLAGGETQYF. The CDR3 DNA sequence: TGCGCCAGCAGCCTACCCGGACTAGCGGGGGGAGAGACCCAGTACTTC.

This clonotype was detected a few times. The chain links TRBV7-6 to TRBJ2-5; D might be TRBD1 (7 bases). The CDR3 totals 14 residues. Germline CDR1 SGHVS, CDR2 FNYEAQ. Between the trimmed V and J ends, which lost 10 bases and 1 base, there was a span of 16 bases. The DNA of the CDR3 is TGTGCCACGTGTCAGGGGGGCCCCCAAGAGACCCAGTACTTC. Residues: CATCQGGPQETQYF.

This clonotype was recorded a few times. The rearrangement links TRBV4-1 to TRBJ1-4; no clear D gene. V gave up 0 bases and J gave up 4 bases, with 9 bases separating them. The CDR3 covers 15 residues. Per the germline V gene, CDR1 is MGHRA and CDR2 is YSYEKL. CDR3 sequence (DNA): TGCGCCAGCAGCCAAGATAAGGCAGATAATGAAAAACTGTTTTTT. Translating gives CASSQDKADNEKLFF.

The chain has TRBV5-1 and TRBJ2-6; D might be TRBD1 (5 bases). The CDR3 is 15 amino acids. Trimming took off 4 bases at V and 6 bases at J, with 14 bases between the two ends. Germline CDR1 is SGHRS and CDR2 is YFSETQ. The CDR3 spells CASSTQGMEANVLTF. The CDR3 DNA sequence: TGCGCCAGCAGCACCCAGGGTATGGAGGCCAACGTCCTGACTTTC.

The chain links TRBV20-1 to TRBJ1-2, with TRBD1 as a possible D gene (5 bases). V was pared by 3 bases and J by 8 bases, with 10 bases between. There are 11 residues in the CDR3. The germline gives CDR1 DFQATT, CDR2 SNEGSKA (reference sequence). CDR3 bases: TGCAGTGCTAGGGGGACTACCGGCTACACCTTC. The encoded protein is CSARGTTGYTF.

V gene TRBV20-1 combines with J gene TRBJ2-5; TRBD2 aligns across 7 bases. After removal of 4 bases from V and 1 base from J, the junction contained 12 bases not matched to a gene. CDR3 length equals 16 residues. Germline CDR1 DFQATT, CDR2 SNEGSKA (reference sequence). The CDR3 DNA sequence: TGCAGTGCTACCCGCGAGGGCGGGGGTCCCCAAGAGACCCAGTACTTC. Its translation is CSATREGGGPQETQYF.

V usage is TRBV11-2 and J usage is TRBJ2-7; 7 bases match TRBD1. The CDR3 runs to 15 residues. Per germline, CDR1 SGHAT and CDR2 FQNNGV. Unmatched junction bases numbered 8, after V lost 4 bases and J lost 2 bases. In nucleotides, the CDR3 is TGTGCCAGCAGCTGGAACAGGGGCCCCACCTACGAGCAGTACTTC. This gives the protein CASSWNRGPTYEQYF.